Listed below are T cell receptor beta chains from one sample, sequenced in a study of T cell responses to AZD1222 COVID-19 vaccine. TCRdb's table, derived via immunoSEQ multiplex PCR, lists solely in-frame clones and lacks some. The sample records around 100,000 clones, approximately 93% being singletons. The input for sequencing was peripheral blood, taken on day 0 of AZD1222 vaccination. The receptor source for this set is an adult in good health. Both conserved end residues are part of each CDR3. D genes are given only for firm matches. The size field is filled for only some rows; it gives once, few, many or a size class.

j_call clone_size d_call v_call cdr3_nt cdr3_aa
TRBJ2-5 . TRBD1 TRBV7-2 TGTGCCAGCAGCCCGGGACAGGGGGGAGAGACCCAGTACTTC CASSPGQGGETQYF
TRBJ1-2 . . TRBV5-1 TGCGCCAGCAGGGGCGAGGCACTTAACTATGGCTACACCTTC CASRGEALNYGYTF
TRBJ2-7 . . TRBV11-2 TGTGCCAGCAGCTCTTTCATCAGCTCCTACGAGCAGTACTTC CASSSFISSYEQYF
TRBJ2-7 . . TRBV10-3 TGTGCCACAAGGGGAGCCTTGACCAACTACGAGCAGTACTTC CATRGALTNYEQYF
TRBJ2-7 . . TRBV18 TGTGCCAGCTCAACCGGGACTGAGTCCTACGAGCAGTACTTC CASSTGTESYEQYF
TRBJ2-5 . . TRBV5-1 TGCGCCAGCAGCCTGGAGGCACCTTACCAAGAGACCCAGTACTTC CASSLEAPYQETQYF
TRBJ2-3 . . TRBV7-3 TGTGCCAGCAGCCAGAGCGCCACAGATACGCAGTATTTT CASSQSATDTQYF
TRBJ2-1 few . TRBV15 TGTGCCACCAGCAGCCCGGAACAGGTCTCCTACAATGAGCAGTTCTTC CATSSPEQVSYNEQFF
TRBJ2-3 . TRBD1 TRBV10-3 TGTGCCATCAGTGACCCGGGACAGGGGGCGTTCGAGGATGACACAGATACGCAGTATTTT CAISDPGQGAFEDDTDTQYF
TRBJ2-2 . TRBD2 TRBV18 TGTGCCAGCTCACCACCGCGCGGGAGGGCCACCGGGGAGCTGTTTTTT CASSPPRGRATGELFF
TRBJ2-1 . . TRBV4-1 TGCGCCAGCAGCCAAGAGGGCGAAGTCAACAATGAGCAGTTCTTC CASSQEGEVNNEQFF
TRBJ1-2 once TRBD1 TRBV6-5 TGTGCCAGCAGTTACTTAGGGGACAGGAATGGCTACACCTTC CASSYLGDRNGYTF
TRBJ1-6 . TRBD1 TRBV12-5 TGTGCTAGTGGTTTAATGCGGACAGGTTATAATTCACCCCTCCACTTT CASGLMRTGYNSPLHF
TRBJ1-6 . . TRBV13 TGTGCCAGCAGCGCCGAGGGGGGCCGACCGGCTAATTCACCCCTCCACTTT CASSAEGGRPANSPLHF
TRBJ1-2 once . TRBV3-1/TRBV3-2 TGTGCCAGCACACCAAACCGGGGCGGCGGCTACACCTTC CASTPNRGGGYTF
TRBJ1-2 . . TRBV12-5 TGTGCTAGTGGTTTCGGCGGAGGGTCCGTCAGCTATGGCTACACCTTC CASGFGGGSVSYGYTF